This T cell receptor (beta chain) was found in a study of long-term antiretroviral therapy in people with HIV. This was the immunoSEQ v3.0 assay at survey level. Sequencing efforts were directed toward about 35,000-50,000 T-cell genomes per sample. Libraries were prepared by immunoSEQ multiplex PCR; TCRdb keeps only in-frame clonotypes and omits some of them. The data hold under 35,000 clones, with 70% to 90% observed a single time. For each donor, at least one pre-ART and at least two post-ART PBMC samples were available. All participants with HIV were treated in the United States. The length of the CDR3 is 13 residues. The germline CDR1 and CDR2 sequences are SGHDN and FVKESK. The J segment lost 7 bases and the V segment lost 0 bases, leaving 2 bases of the junction unmatched.

The source material was unsorted PBMCs, sampled 1.1 years after starting antiretroviral therapy. The chain is built from TRBV14 and TRBJ1-2, with TRBD1 matching 7 bases. The TCR was taken from a man younger than 35 with HIV. The CDR3 loop is CASSQEYRGGYTF. The CDR3 region has the DNA TGTGCCAGCAGCCAAGAATACAGGGGTGGCTACACCTTC.